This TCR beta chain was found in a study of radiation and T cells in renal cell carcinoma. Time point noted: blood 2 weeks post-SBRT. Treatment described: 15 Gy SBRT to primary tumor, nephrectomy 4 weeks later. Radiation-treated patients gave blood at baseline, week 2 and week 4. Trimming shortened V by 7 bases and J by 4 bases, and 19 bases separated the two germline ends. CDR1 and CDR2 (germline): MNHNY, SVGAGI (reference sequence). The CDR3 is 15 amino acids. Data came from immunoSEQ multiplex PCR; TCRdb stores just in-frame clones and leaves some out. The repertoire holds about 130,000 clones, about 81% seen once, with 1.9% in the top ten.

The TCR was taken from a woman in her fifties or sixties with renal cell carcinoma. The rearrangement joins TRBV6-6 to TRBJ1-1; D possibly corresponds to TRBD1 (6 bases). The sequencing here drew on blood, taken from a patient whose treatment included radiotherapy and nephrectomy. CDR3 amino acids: CASNRNAGAGTEAFF. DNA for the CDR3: TGTGCCAGCAATAGGAATGCAGGGGCTGGCACTGAAGCTTTCTTT.